Listed here are 17 T cell receptor beta chains from one sample, sequenced in a study of response to subunit inactivated influenza vaccine. One entry per CDR3 protein results from TCRdb running MiXCR on the RT-PCR reads. The table lists fewer than 800,000 distinct CDR3 sequences, less than 20% of them singletons. The material sequenced was PBMCs from blood, taken less than 13 days after vaccination. The receptor source for this set is a man in his fifties who received an inactivated influenza vaccine.

The chain employs TRBV12-3 or TRBV12-4 and TRBJ2-7, with TRBD2 as a possible D gene (6 bases). The CDR3 totals 13 residues. Trimming took 2 bases from V and 4 from J, leaving 9 bases between them. The CDR3 protein is CASSLSSVYEQYF. The CDR3 region has the DNA TGTGCCAGCAGTTTATCTAGCGTATACGAGCAGTACTTC.

The chain combines TRBV7-6 with TRBJ1-4, with D maybe TRBD1 (5 bases). Trimming shortened V by 6 bases and J by 6 bases, and 23 bases separated the two germline ends. CDR1 and CDR2 (germline): SGHVS, FNYEAQ. The CDR3 spans 17 residues. The CDR3 loop is CASSRSRLAGWDEKLFF. The CDR3 nucleotides read TGTGCCAGCAGTAGAAGCAGATTGGCAGGGTGGGATGAAAAACTGTTTTTT.

This clonotype was seen a few times. The chain uses TRBV12-3 or TRBV12-4 and TRBJ2-6; weak D call: TRBD2 (6 bases). This CDR3 is 15 amino acids long. Deletions cut 6 bases from V and 11 bases from J, with 20 bases between. CDR3 residues: CASSQRAGTRHVLTF. CDR3 in DNA: TGTGCCAGCAGCCAACGTGCGGGGACCCGACACGTCCTGACTTTC.

The sample holds many counts of this clonotype. The rearrangement uses TRBV5-5 and TRBJ2-2; D might be TRBD1 or TRBD2, each matching 5 bases. Germline loops: CDR1 SGHKS, CDR2 YYEKEE (reference sequence). This CDR3 comprises 15 residues. V was shortened by 0 bases and J by 7 bases, with 13 bases between the two germline ends. The CDR3 is CASSLGGTRGGELFF. The CDR3 DNA follows: TGTGCCAGCAGCTTGGGGGGCACGAGGGGCGGGGAGCTGTTTTTT.

This clonotype was counted between two and nine times. The V and J genes are TRBV6-1 and TRBJ2-2; D assignment may be TRBD1 or TRBD2 (5 bases each). Germline V gene sequence: CDR1 MNHNS, CDR2 SASEGT. The CDR3 is 17 amino acids. V dropped 6 bases and J dropped 1 base, with 18 bases sitting between them. Here the CDR3 reads CASSLEGRNWNTGELFF. The CDR3 nucleotides are TGTGCCAGCAGCCTAGAGGGGCGGAATTGGAACACCGGGGAGCTGTTTTTT.

This clonotype was counted only a few times. The rearrangement links TRBV29-1 to TRBJ2-5; D tentatively reads TRBD1 or TRBD2 (5 bases each). The CDR3 totals 14 residues. The V end was cut by 1 base, the J end by 5 bases, with 14 bases between. Germline V gives CDR1 SQVTM, CDR2 ANQGSEA. The CDR3 region is CSVEGGARRETQYF. As DNA, the CDR3 is TGCAGCGTTGAAGGAGGGGCTAGGCGGGAGACCCAGTACTTC.

This clonotype was picked up a small number of times. The rearrangement links TRBV7-2 to TRBJ2-1; 10 bases are a match to TRBD1. J was trimmed by 6 bases and V by 1 base; bases with no gene match: 6. CDR1 is SGHTA and CDR2 is FQGNSA in the germline V gene. The CDR3 spans 16 residues. The CDR3 DNA is TGTGCCAGCAGCTTAGTGGGACAGGGGTCGGGCAATGAGCAGTTCTTC. This encodes CASSLVGQGSGNEQFF. The complete variable domain, with remaining parts taken from reference TRBV7-2 and TRBJ2-1, reads GAGVSQSPSNKVTEKGKDVELRCDPISGHTALYWYRQSLGQGLEFLIYFQGNSAPDKSGLPSDRFSAERTGGSVSTLTIQRTQQEDSAVYLCASSLVGQGSGNEQFFGPGTRLTVL.

V gene TRBV12-3 or TRBV12-4 combines with J gene TRBJ1-2; weak D call: TRBD1 (5 bases). The CDR3 covers 15 residues. Trimming removed 4 bases at V and 5 bases at J, with 17 bases between. CDR3 coding DNA: TGTGCCAGCAGTTCATACCTCCGGGACGGTTATGGCTACACCTTC. This translates into CASSSYLRDGYGYTF.

The rearrangement joins TRBV6-1 to TRBJ2-7; TRBD1 or TRBD2 may be the D gene (5 bases each). The V end was cut by 6 bases, the J end by 0 bases, with 12 bases between. Germline V CDR1 and CDR2: MNHNS, SASEGT. The CDR3 is 14 amino acids. In nucleotides, the CDR3 is TGTGCCAGCAGACGAGGGGCCCCCTCCTACGAGCAGTACTTC. It yields the protein CASRRGAPSYEQYF.

This clonotype was counted a few times. This sequence joins TRBV10-3 and TRBJ2-2, with D perhaps TRBD1 (5 bases). This CDR3 has 14 amino acids. CDR1 and CDR2 (germline): ENHRY, SYGVKD. V was pared by 6 bases and J by 4 bases, with 12 bases between. The CDR3 DNA sequence: TGTGCCATCAGACCTGACAGAGCCACCGGGGAGCTGTTTTTT. Amino acids: CAIRPDRATGELFF.

The rearrangement links TRBV11-2 to TRBJ1-6, with D possibly matching TRBD1 (6 bases). CDR1 is SGHAT, CDR2 FQNNGV, per germline. This CDR3 comprises 15 residues. With 5 bases removed from V and 10 bases from J, the gap between germline ends came to 18 bases. The CDR3 DNA sequence: TGTGCCAGCAGCCCGAGCGGACAGAGCGGATCACCCCTCCACTTT. Residues: CASSPSGQSGSPLHF.

Many counts were recorded for this clonotype. An end of the junction differs from the germline gene, which may be a read error. The rearrangement joins TRBV7-2 to TRBJ2-7, with TRBD1 identical over 10 bases. CDR1 SGHTA and CDR2 FQGNSA come from the germline V gene. This CDR3 contains 11 residues. The CDR3 reads CASSQRQGASF. CDR3 DNA: TGTGCCAGCAGTCAGAGACAGGGGGCGTCCTTC. The whole variable domain, filled in from reference TRBV7-2 and TRBJ2-7, reads GAGVSQSPSNKVTEKGKDVELRCDPISGHTALYWYRQSLGQGLEFLIYFQGNSAPDKSGLPSDRFSAERTGGSVSTLTIQRTQQEDSAVYLCASSQRQGASFGPGTRLTVT.

J is TRBJ1-5 and V is TRBV3-1; D ambiguous. Germline lookup yields CDR1 LGHDT and CDR2 YNNKEL (reference sequence). The CDR3 spans 15 residues. V was clipped by 1 base and J by 1 base, with 8 bases between them. The CDR3 nucleotides read TGTGCCAGCAGCCAAGGGTACGAGAGCAATCAGCCCCAGCATTTT. Translated, it gives CASSQGYESNQPQHF.

This sequence joins TRBV27 and TRBJ2-3, with 10 bases matching TRBD1. The CDR3 runs to 17 residues. Germline trimming cut 8 bases from V and 3 bases from J; bases unmatched to any gene: 14. The germline V gene has CDR1 MNHEY and CDR2 SMNVEV (reference sequence). Here the CDR3 DNA reads TGTGCCAGCCCGCCTCGAGACAGGGGGCTGAGGACAGATACGCAGTATTTT. This codes for CASPPRDRGLRTDTQYF.

In this sample, this clonotype turned up many times. This chain joins TRBV5-1 and TRBJ2-3; TRBD2 aligns across 12 bases. Germline-derived CDR1 and CDR2 are SGHRS and YFSETQ. The CDR3 has 16 amino acids. With 0 bases clipped from V and 2 bases from J, the junction kept 1 base outside the gene matches. In DNA, the CDR3 is TGCGCCAGCAGCTTGGGGACTAGCGGGAACACAGATACGCAGTATTTT. Translating gives CASSLGTSGNTDTQYF. The complete variable domain, with remaining parts taken from reference TRBV5-1 and TRBJ2-3, reads KAGVTQTPRYLIKTRGQQVTLSCSPISGHRSVSWYQQTPGQGLQFLFEYFSETQRNKGNFPGRFSGRQFSNSRSEMNVSTLELGDSALYLCASSLGTSGNTDTQYFGPGTRLTVL.

The chain uses TRBV5-1 and TRBJ1-4; D gene ambiguous. The ends were cut back, 0 bases at V and 0 bases at J, with 6 bases in the middle. Germline values: CDR1 SGHRS, CDR2 YFSETQ. The CDR3 runs to 15 residues. Written as DNA, the CDR3 is TGCGCCAGCAGCTTGGACAGTACAACTAATGAAAAACTGTTTTTT. Translating gives CASSLDSTTNEKLFF.

This clonotype was counted between two and nine times. The rearrangement uses TRBV15 and TRBJ1-1; no clear D gene. This CDR3 has 13 amino acids. Germline V lookup: CDR1 LNHNV, CDR2 YYDKDF (reference sequence). With 5 bases removed from V and 5 bases from J, the gap between germline ends came to 12 bases. The CDR3 here is CATSGSPRTEAFF. CDR3 nucleotide sequence: TGTGCCACCAGCGGTAGCCCAAGGACTGAAGCTTTCTTT. Using reference TRBV15 and TRBJ1-1 for the parts outside the CDR3, the full variable domain is DAMVIQNPRYQVTQFGKPVTLSCSQTLNHNVMYWYQQKSSQAPKLLFHYYDKDFNNEADTPDNFQSRRPNTSFCFLDIRSPGLGDTAMYLCATSGSPRTEAFFGQGTRLTVV.